This passage covers 29 T cell receptor beta chains from one sample sequenced in a study of blood T cell repertoires in COVID-19. Profiling relied on immunoSEQ multiplex PCR, and the TCRdb table lists in-frame clones only, not all of them. The data contain roughly 670,000 clones, 80% to 90% of them seen just once; the ten biggest clones take up 0.2% to 0.3%. Source material: peripheral blood. All receptors derive from a young woman with acute or convalescent COVID-19.

The chain carries TRBV6-6 and TRBJ1-2, with 7 bases lining up with TRBD1. The V and J ends lost 7 bases and 1 base, in that order; junction bases with no gene match: 9. The CDR3 loop spans 15 amino acids. CDR1 and CDR2 from the germline V gene are MNHNY and SVGAGI (reference sequence). The CDR3 region has the DNA TGTGCCAGCACTGAACAGGGGTTCGGTAACTATGGCTACACCTTC. Translation gives CASTEQGFGNYGYTF.

This clone occurred a few times. The chain joins TRBV7-9 to TRBJ1-1; perhaps TRBD1 as D (5 bases). The CDR3 has 13 amino acids. Germline V lookup: CDR1 SEHNR, CDR2 FQNEAQ (reference sequence). The V and J ends lost 6 bases and 3 bases respectively, with 11 bases between them. In DNA form, the CDR3 reads TGTGCCAGCAGTCGACAGCCGGACACTGAAGCTTTCTTT. Translating gives CASSRQPDTEAFF.

The V and J genes are TRBV19 and TRBJ1-2, with D unclear. Germline assignment: CDR1 LNHDA and CDR2 SQIVND (reference sequence). The CDR3 runs to 13 residues. The V and J ends lost 8 bases and 0 bases respectively, with 10 bases between them. CDR3 loop: CASGRSTNYGYTF. The DNA for the CDR3 is TGTGCCAGTGGCCGGAGCACTAACTATGGCTACACCTTC.

This clone was observed a single time. The rearrangement links TRBV28 to TRBJ1-1; D perhaps matches TRBD1 (5 bases). V shed 4 bases and J shed 1 base, with 16 bases lying between them. CDR3 size: 16 residues. Germline V gene data show CDR1 as MDHEN and CDR2 as SYDVKM. This chain's CDR3 is CASSSYGIGENTEAFF. The CDR3, as DNA: TGTGCCAGCAGTTCTTATGGTATAGGGGAGAACACTGAAGCTTTCTTT. Drawing the rest from reference TRBV28 and TRBJ1-1, the complete variable domain is DVKVTQSSRYLVKRTGEKVFLECVQDMDHENMFWYRQDPGLGLRLIYFSYDVKMKEKGDIPEGYSVSREKKERFSLILESASTNQTSMYLCASSSYGIGENTEAFFGQGTRLTVV.

This chain links TRBV5-1 with TRBJ1-1; no clear D. The CDR3 has 20 residues. Germline V gene sequence: CDR1 SGHRS, CDR2 YFSETQ. Between the trimmed V and J ends, which lost 6 bases and 1 base, there was a span of 31 bases. DNA of the CDR3: TGCGCCAGCAAGAAAGGCGGGCCAGGAGAGTATACAATTAGGAACACTGAAGCTTTCTTT. Its translation is CASKKGGPGEYTIRNTEAFF.

The chain combines TRBV24-1 with TRBJ1-5, with 8 nucleotides matching TRBD1. Germline-derived CDR1 and CDR2 are KGHDR and SFDVKD. V trimming: 10 bases; J trimming: 5 bases; junction bases outside the gene matches: 9. This CDR3 is built from 14 residues. The chain's CDR3 is CATSAAGGYQPQHF. DNA for the CDR3: TGTGCCACATCTGCGGCAGGGGGCTATCAGCCCCAGCATTTT.

The V call is TRBV10-2, the J call TRBJ2-1, with TRBD2 matching over 7 bases. The CDR3 consists of 15 residues. The J segment lost 0 bases and the V segment lost 6 bases, leaving 5 bases of the junction unmatched. From germline, CDR1 is WSHSY and CDR2 SAAADI. CDR3 protein: CASRAGINSYNEQFF. The CDR3 DNA follows: TGCGCCAGCAGAGCGGGGATAAACTCCTACAATGAGCAGTTCTTC.

J is TRBJ2-4 and V is TRBV7-9; 7 nucleotides line up with TRBD2. V gave up 3 bases and J gave up 0 bases; unmatched junction bases: 11. CDR1 is SEHNR and CDR2 is FQNEAQ in the germline V gene (reference sequence). The CDR3 has 18 amino acids. CDR3 nucleotides: TGTGCCAGCAGCTTTCTTTCGGGGGGAATCCTAGCCAAAAACATTCAGTACTTC. This translates into CASSFLSGGILAKNIQYF.

The chain is built from TRBV7-8 and TRBJ1-6; 7 bases match TRBD1. This CDR3 spans 15 amino acids. Germline V lookup: CDR1 SGHVS, CDR2 FQNEAQ. The junction had 4 bases not matched to a gene; V was cut back by 5 bases and J by 3 bases. The CDR3 sequence is CASSMGQYYNSPLHF. The CDR3 DNA follows: TGTGCCAGCAGCATGGGACAGTACTATAATTCACCCCTCCACTTT.

The chain links TRBV7-4 to TRBJ1-5; tentative D call: TRBD1 (6 bases). V was pared by 5 bases and J by 1 base, with 24 bases between. The CDR3 extends over 19 amino acids. The germline CDR1 and CDR2 sequences are SGHVT and SQSDAQ. CDR3: CASSPPGTKKAGSNQPQHF. The CDR3 coding sequence is TGTGCCAGCAGCCCCCCCGGGACAAAAAAGGCTGGGAGCAATCAGCCCCAGCATTTT.

This chain joins TRBV4-2 and TRBJ2-3; weak D call: TRBD2 (6 bases). The CDR3 sequence is 17 residues long. The ends were cut back, 1 base at V and 2 bases at J, with 16 bases in the middle. Germline assignment: CDR1 LGHNA and CDR2 YNFKEQ. The CDR3 reads CASSQVTVGGPTDTQYF. For the CDR3, the DNA is TGTGCCAGCAGCCAAGTTACAGTCGGGGGACCCACAGATACGCAGTATTTT.

The rearrangement links TRBV18 to TRBJ2-1, with D perhaps TRBD1 (6 bases). The germline V gene encodes CDR1 KGHSH and CDR2 LQKENI. The CDR3 loop spans 13 amino acids. V lost 1 base to trimming and J lost 10 bases, with 11 bases between them. The CDR3 here is CASSPRGQLEQFF. In nucleotides, the CDR3 is TGTGCCAGCTCACCACGGGGGCAACTCGAGCAGTTCTTC.

The gene calls are TRBV20-1 and TRBJ2-7, with 10 bases matching TRBD2. Germline loops: CDR1 DFQATT, CDR2 SNEGSKA (reference sequence). Germline trimming cut 3 bases from V and 2 bases from J; bases unmatched to any gene: 10. This CDR3 comprises 16 residues. CDR3 coding DNA: TGCAGTGCTAGTCCCCTAGCGGGGGCCCTGACCTACGAGCAGTACTTC. Translation: CSASPLAGALTYEQYF.

The V gene is TRBV12-3 or TRBV12-4, the J gene TRBJ1-2, with 8 bases identical to TRBD1. Trimming removed 10 bases from V and 5 bases from J; junction bases left unmatched: 9. The CDR3 covers 13 residues. This CDR3 is CATDSQGAYGYTF. Here the CDR3 DNA reads TGTGCCACGGACAGCCAGGGGGCTTATGGCTACACCTTC.

The chain uses TRBV7-2 and TRBJ2-1, with D uncertain. The V gene's germline CDR1 is SGHTA and CDR2 FQGNSA. The V end was cut by 5 bases, the J end by 0 bases, with 8 bases between. This CDR3 region has 14 residues. The CDR3 spells CASSPLGSYNEQFF. Written as DNA, the CDR3 is TGTGCCAGCAGCCCCCTCGGCTCCTACAATGAGCAGTTCTTC.

The J gene is TRBJ1-2, the V gene TRBV7-8; maybe TRBD1 (5 bases). CDR1 and CDR2 from the germline V gene are SGHVS and FQNEAQ. Trimming stripped 1 base from V and 8 bases from J, with 11 bases between. CDR3 length: 13 residues. CDR3 DNA: TGTGCCAGCAGCTTAGGGGGCGCGGGAGGCTACACCTTC. Translation gives CASSLGGAGGYTF.

The J gene is TRBJ2-7, the V gene TRBV6-1; 9 bases map to TRBD1. CDR3 length: 16 residues. Losses at the gene ends were 3 bases for V and 6 bases for J; bases not matched to a gene: 12. Germline CDR1 is MNHNS and CDR2 is SASEGT. The CDR3 coding sequence is TGTGCCAGCAGTGATCTTATATCGGGACAGGGCGCCGAGCAGTACTTC. It codes for CASSDLISGQGAEQYF.

This clone was observed a handful of times. This chain uses TRBV21-1 with TRBJ1-2; the table's D call TRBD1 went unverified against the DNA. TRBV21-1 represents a pseudogene. The CDR3 is 16 amino acids. The CDR3 reads CASSPRSGQGEDGYTF. CDR3 bases: TGTGCCAGCAGCCCTCGGTCGGGACAGGGGGAGGATGGCTACACCTTC.

The CDR3 sequence is CASGLRDRDRSPLHF. CDR3 bases: TGTGCCAGCGGGTTAAGGGACAGGGACCGTTCACCCCTCCACTTT. The chain couples TRBV6-5 to TRBJ1-6, with TRBD1 matching 9 bases. V dropped 8 bases and J dropped 9; count of bases not matched to a gene: 11. The CDR3 runs to 15 residues. CDR1 and CDR2 from the germline V gene are MNHEY and SVGAGI.

The chain couples TRBV12-3 or TRBV12-4 to TRBJ1-2; 7 bases align to TRBD1. With 7 bases clipped from V and 6 bases from J, the junction kept 8 bases outside the gene matches. The CDR3 is made up of 13 amino acids. The CDR3 is CASILRGMHGYTF. In DNA, the CDR3 is TGTGCCAGCATCCTCAGGGGGATGCATGGCTACACCTTC.

This clone appeared many times. The gene calls are TRBV19 and TRBJ1-1; D is unclear. Per the germline V gene, CDR1 is LNHDA and CDR2 is SQIVND (reference sequence). This CDR3 has 14 amino acids. V was cut by 8 bases and J by 4 bases, with 17 bases left in between. The CDR3 nucleotides are TGTGCCAGTCGCAACGGGGAAGTGAGCACTGAAGCTTTCTTT. This gives the protein CASRNGEVSTEAFF.

The V gene is TRBV29-1, the J gene TRBJ1-1; 8 nucleotides match TRBD1. The trim removed 5 bases at V and 1 base at J, leaving 6 bases unmatched. CDR1 and CDR2 (germline): SQVTM, ANQGSEA. The CDR3 extends over 14 amino acids. CDR3 residues: CSVPRTGTNTEAFF. As DNA, the CDR3 is TGCAGCGTTCCCCGGACAGGGACGAACACTGAAGCTTTCTTT.

This chain links TRBV7-2 with TRBJ2-1, with a weak D call TRBD2 (6 bases). Looked up from germline, CDR1 is SGHTA and CDR2 is FQGNSA. V was clipped by 1 base and J by 5 bases, with 21 bases between them. The CDR3 covers 18 residues. CDR3 nucleotide sequence: TGTGCCAGCAGCTTAGTTCGGGGGAGCGATTGGGCTGACAATGAGCAGTTCTTC. This encodes CASSLVRGSDWADNEQFF.

This sequence joins TRBV6-1 and TRBJ1-1; no reliable D call. Germline V CDR1 and CDR2: MNHNS, SASEGT. The CDR3 is made up of 13 amino acids. Trimming took off 2 bases at V and 7 bases at J, with 11 bases between the two ends. CDR3 protein: CASSEWSGDEAFF. The CDR3 DNA follows: TGTGCCAGCAGTGAATGGAGCGGGGATGAAGCTTTCTTT.

J is TRBJ2-7 and V is TRBV4-3; 13 positions match TRBD2. CDR1 is LGHNA and CDR2 is YSLEER in the germline V gene. After removal of 4 bases from V and 0 bases from J, the junction contained 12 bases not matched to a gene. This CDR3 contains 19 residues. Written as DNA, the CDR3 is TGCGCCAGCAGCCCATCTGGGGGGCGGACTAGCGGGAGCTCCTACGAGCAGTACTTC. Amino acid sequence: CASSPSGGRTSGSSYEQYF.

V is TRBV6-6 and J is TRBJ2-5, with 13 bases identical to TRBD2. The junction had 23 bases not matched to a gene; V was cut back by 5 bases and J by 5 bases. The CDR3 length is 21 residues. Germline V gene data show CDR1 as MNHNY and CDR2 as SVGAGI (reference sequence). The CDR3 is CASSRHPTSGTSGAGLETQYF. Written as DNA, the CDR3 is TGTGCCAGCAGTCGCCACCCTACCTCCGGGACTAGCGGGGCCGGATTGGAGACCCAGTACTTC.

DNA for the CDR3: TGCGCCAGCAGCCAAGCCCCGGACAGGGGAGAATATGGCTACACCTTC. This translates into CASSQAPDRGEYGYTF. The genes are TRBV4-1 and TRBJ1-2; 9 bases are a match to TRBD1. This CDR3 comprises 16 residues. After removal of 1 base from V and 5 bases from J, the junction contained 8 bases not matched to a gene. The germline V gene has CDR1 MGHRA and CDR2 YSYEKL.

The chain recombines TRBV24-1 with TRBJ1-5; D may be TRBD1 (6 bases). CDR3 size: 15 residues. Trimming shortened V by 4 bases and J by 4 bases, and 13 bases separated the two germline ends. Germline V gene sequence: CDR1 KGHDR, CDR2 SFDVKD. The CDR3 loop is CATSESGVTNQPQHF. The CDR3 coding sequence is TGTGCCACCAGTGAATCAGGGGTAACGAATCAGCCCCAGCATTTT.

In this sample, this clone turned up once. The CDR3: CASTARGHSPLHF. CDR3 in DNA: TGTGCCAGCACGGCCAGGGGGCATTCACCCCTCCACTTT. This chain links TRBV6-5 with TRBJ1-6, with 8 bases lining up with TRBD1. V was pared by 7 bases and J by 8 bases, with 4 bases of the junction left unmatched. The CDR3 is 13 residues long. Germline V gene data show CDR1 as MNHEY and CDR2 as SVGAGI.